Below, one T cell receptor (beta chain) is given with its context. The sample originates from a study of blood T cell repertoires in COVID-19. Study context: The cDNA or gDNA used as material had been derived from T cells, B-cell-depleted T cells, or PBMCs.

Sequenced by immunoSEQ multiplex PCR; TCRdb stores in-frame clones only, minus some. The table includes hundreds of thousands of clones, roughly nine tenths detected once. This TCR came from a man in his forties with acute or convalescent COVID-19. The sequenced sample was peripheral blood.

The CDR3 nucleotides are TGTGCCAGCAAGGGTGACAGTCAAGAGACCCAGTACTTC. This codes for CASKGDSQETQYF. The chain has TRBV27 and TRBJ2-5; TRBD1 might be the D (5 bases). Germline assignment: CDR1 MNHEY and CDR2 SMNVEV (reference sequence). The length of the CDR3 is 13 residues. The germline V and J ends were trimmed by 7 bases and 2 bases, with 11 bases remaining between them.